Listed below are T cell receptor beta chains from one sample, sequenced in a study of cytotoxic CD8 clonotypes in ibrutinib-treated CLL. The table came from immunoSEQ multiplex PCR; TCRdb's copy has only in-frame clones and leaves some out. This table holds roughly 180,000 clones, around 72% found once. The starting material was PBMCs, obtained after 24 months of ibrutinib treatment. The source is a human donor with chronic lymphocytic leukemia. The CDR3 runs from the conserved cysteine through the conserved F or W. The order of the fields is J gene, V gene, clone size, D gene, CDR3 DNA, CDR3 protein. D genes are given only for firm matches. Clone size is not always given. Where it is, it says once, few, many or a class for expanded clones.

J: TRBJ2-3
V: TRBV4-3
size: once
D: .
DNA: TGCGCCAGCAGCCAAGCCCTAGTGGCGACCACAGATACGCAGTATTTT
CDR3: CASSQALVATTDTQYF

J: TRBJ2-1
V: TRBV4-1
size: .
D: .
DNA: TGCGCCAGCAGCCCACAAGGGGGAGCGGAGGGGATGGGTGAGCAGTTCTTC
CDR3: CASSPQGGAEGMGEQFF

J: TRBJ2-1
V: TRBV21-1
size: few
D: .
DNA: TGTGCCAGCAGCACAAGGAGGGCCGTCTACAATGAGCAGTTCTTC
CDR3: CASSTRRAVYNEQFF

J: TRBJ2-7
V: TRBV30
size: .
D: .
DNA: TGTGCCTGGAGTTTACCGGGGACACCAATTTATGGTGGCTACGAGCAGTACTTC
CDR3: CAWSLPGTPIYGGYEQYF

J: TRBJ1-2
V: TRBV18
size: few
D: TRBD1
DNA: TGTGCCAGCTCACCCGGACAGGGGTTCTATGGCTACACCTTC
CDR3: CASSPGQGFYGYTF

J: TRBJ1-5
V: TRBV10-3
size: .
D: TRBD1
DNA: TGTGCCATCAGCTCCCAGACAGGGGAAGGCAATCAGCCCCAGCATTTT
CDR3: CAISSQTGEGNQPQHF

J: TRBJ2-1
V: TRBV5-1
size: once
D: .
DNA: TGCGCCAGCAGCTTAGCGGCAGCAGCGTACAATGAGCAGTTCTTC
CDR3: CASSLAAAAYNEQFF

J: TRBJ1-1
V: TRBV5-4
size: .
D: TRBD1
DNA: TGTGCCAGCAGCTTCGGACAGGGGGCTGCGAACACTGAAGCTTTCTTT
CDR3: CASSFGQGAANTEAFF

J: TRBJ2-7
V: TRBV6-5
size: .
D: TRBD1
DNA: TGTGCCAGCAGTTACTCTCCTGTAGGGGGCGCGTTCGAGCAGTACTTC
CDR3: CASSYSPVGGAFEQYF

J: TRBJ2-1
V: TRBV5-1
size: .
D: TRBD1
DNA: TGCGCCAGTAGGACAGGGCAATCCTTCAATGAGCAGTTCTTC
CDR3: CASRTGQSFNEQFF

J: TRBJ1-1
V: TRBV6-5
size: .
D: .
DNA: TGTGCCAGCAGTTCACGTCACATAACTGAAGCTTTCTTT
CDR3: CASSSRHITEAFF

J: TRBJ2-5
V: TRBV20-1
size: .
D: .
DNA: TGCAGTGCTAGGGCGCCAGGGACCCAGTACTTC
CDR3: CSARAPGTQYF

J: TRBJ1-5
V: TRBV28
size: .
D: .
DNA: TGTGCCAGCAGCCAGAATAATGCCCAGCCCCAGCATTTT
CDR3: CASSQNNAQPQHF

J: TRBJ2-7
V: TRBV6-5
size: .
D: TRBD1
DNA: TGTGCCAGCAGTCGGGACAGATCCTACGAGCAGTACTTC
CDR3: CASSRDRSYEQYF

J: TRBJ1-3
V: TRBV5-6
size: .
D: .
DNA: TGTGCCAGCAGCTTGGTGGGGTTGGCCTCTGGAAACACCATATATTTT
CDR3: CASSLVGLASGNTIYF